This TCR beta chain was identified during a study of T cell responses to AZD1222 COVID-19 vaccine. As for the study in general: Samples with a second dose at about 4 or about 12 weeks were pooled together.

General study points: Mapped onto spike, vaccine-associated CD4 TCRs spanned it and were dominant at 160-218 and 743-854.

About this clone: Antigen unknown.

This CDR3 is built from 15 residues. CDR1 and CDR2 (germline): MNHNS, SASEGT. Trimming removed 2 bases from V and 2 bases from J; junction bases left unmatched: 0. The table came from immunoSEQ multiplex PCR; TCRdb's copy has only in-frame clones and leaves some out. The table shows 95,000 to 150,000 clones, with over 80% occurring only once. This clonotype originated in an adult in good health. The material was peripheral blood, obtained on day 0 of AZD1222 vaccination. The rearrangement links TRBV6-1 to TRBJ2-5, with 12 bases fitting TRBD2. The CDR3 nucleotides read TGTGCCAGCAGTGAACTAGCGGGGGGGCAAGAGACCCAGTACTTC. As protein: CASSELAGGQETQYF.